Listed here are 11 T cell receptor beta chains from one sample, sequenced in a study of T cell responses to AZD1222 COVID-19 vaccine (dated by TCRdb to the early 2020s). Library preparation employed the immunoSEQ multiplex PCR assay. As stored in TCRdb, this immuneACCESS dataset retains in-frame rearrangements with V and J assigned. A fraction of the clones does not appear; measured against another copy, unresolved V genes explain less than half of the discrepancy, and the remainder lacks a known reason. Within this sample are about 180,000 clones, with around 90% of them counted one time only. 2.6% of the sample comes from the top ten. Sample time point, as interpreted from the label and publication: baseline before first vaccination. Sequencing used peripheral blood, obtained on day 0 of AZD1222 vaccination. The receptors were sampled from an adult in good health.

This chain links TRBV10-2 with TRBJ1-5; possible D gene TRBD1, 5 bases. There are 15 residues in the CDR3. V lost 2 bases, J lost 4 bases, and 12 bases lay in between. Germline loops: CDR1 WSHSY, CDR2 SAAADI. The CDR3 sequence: CASSENGDGNQPQHF. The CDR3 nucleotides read TGCGCCAGCAGTGAGAATGGGGACGGGAATCAGCCCCAGCATTTT.

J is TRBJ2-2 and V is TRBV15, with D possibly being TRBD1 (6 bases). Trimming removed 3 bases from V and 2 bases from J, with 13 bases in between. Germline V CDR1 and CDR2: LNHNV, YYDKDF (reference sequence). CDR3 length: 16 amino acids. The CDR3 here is CATSSGRGTNTGELFF. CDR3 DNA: TGTGCCACCAGCAGTGGAAGGGGGACCAACACCGGGGAGCTGTTTTTT.

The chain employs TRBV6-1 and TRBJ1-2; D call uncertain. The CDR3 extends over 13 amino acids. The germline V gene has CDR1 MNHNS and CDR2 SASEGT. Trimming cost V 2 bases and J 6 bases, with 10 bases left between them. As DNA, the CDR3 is TGTGCCAGCAGTGAAACTTTGGGCAATGGCTACACCTTC. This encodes CASSETLGNGYTF.

CDR3 DNA: TGTGCCAGCAGTTACGGGACAGGGGGCAGCACTGAAGCTTTCTTT. Translated: CASSYGTGGSTEAFF. The chain links TRBV6-5 to TRBJ1-1, with TRBD1 identical over 12 bases. V was clipped by 2 bases and J by 4 bases; unmatched bases: 2. Germline-derived CDR1 and CDR2 are MNHEY and SVGAGI. This CDR3 comprises 15 residues.

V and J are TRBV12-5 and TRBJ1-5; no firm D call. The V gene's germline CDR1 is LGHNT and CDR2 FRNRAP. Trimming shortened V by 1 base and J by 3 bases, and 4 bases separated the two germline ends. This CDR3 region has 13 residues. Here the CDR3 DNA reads TGTGCTAGTGGTTTGGCCATCAATCAGCCCCAGCATTTT. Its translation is CASGLAINQPQHF. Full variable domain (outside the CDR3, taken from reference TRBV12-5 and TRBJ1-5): DARVTQTPRHKVTEMGQEVTMRCQPILGHNTVFWYRQTMMQGLELLAYFRNRAPLDDSGMPKDRFSAEMPDATLATLKIQPSEPRDSAVYFCASGLAINQPQHFGDGTRLSIL.

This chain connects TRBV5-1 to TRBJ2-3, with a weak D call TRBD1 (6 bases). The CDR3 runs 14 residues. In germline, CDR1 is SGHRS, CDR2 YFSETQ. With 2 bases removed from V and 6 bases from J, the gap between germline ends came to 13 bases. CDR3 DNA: TGCGCCAGCAGCTTTAGCACAGGGTCTGATACGCAGTATTTT. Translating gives CASSFSTGSDTQYF.

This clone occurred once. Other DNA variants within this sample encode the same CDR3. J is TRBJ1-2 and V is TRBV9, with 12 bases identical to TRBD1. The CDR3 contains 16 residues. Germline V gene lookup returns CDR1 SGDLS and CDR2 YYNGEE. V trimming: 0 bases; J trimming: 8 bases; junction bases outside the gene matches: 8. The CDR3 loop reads CASSVAMGQGAGGYTF. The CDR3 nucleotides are TGTGCCAGCAGCGTAGCAATGGGACAGGGGGCGGGAGGCTACACCTTC.

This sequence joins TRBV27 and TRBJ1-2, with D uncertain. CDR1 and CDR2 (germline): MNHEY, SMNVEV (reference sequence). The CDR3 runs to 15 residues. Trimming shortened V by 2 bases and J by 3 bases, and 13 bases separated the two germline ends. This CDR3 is CASSLHRGGDYGYTF. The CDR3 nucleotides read TGTGCCAGCAGTTTACACCGGGGAGGTGACTATGGCTACACCTTC.

The CDR3 bases are TGTGCCAGCAGTGAATTTAACAGTGCGAACACTGAAGCTTTCTTT. It translates to CASSEFNSANTEAFF. The chain recombines TRBV25-1 with TRBJ1-1; D gene uncertain. Trimming removed 1 base from V and 1 base from J, with 10 bases in between. Germline V CDR1 and CDR2: MGHDK, SYGVNS. CDR3 length equals 15 residues. Full variable domain (remainder filled in from reference TRBV25-1 and TRBJ1-1): EADIYQTPRYLVIGTGKKITLECSQTMGHDKMYWYQQDPGMELHLIHYSYGVNSTEKGDLSSESTVSRIRTEHFPLTLESARPSHTSQYLCASSEFNSANTEAFFGQGTRLTVV.

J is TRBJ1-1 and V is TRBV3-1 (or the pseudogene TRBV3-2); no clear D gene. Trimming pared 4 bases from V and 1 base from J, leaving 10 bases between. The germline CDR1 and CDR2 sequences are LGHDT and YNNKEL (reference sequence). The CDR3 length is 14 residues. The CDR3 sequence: CASSRGIGNTEAFF. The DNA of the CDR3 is TGTGCCAGCAGCCGAGGCATAGGGAACACTGAAGCTTTCTTT.

The CDR3 loop reads CASSPTPGGHTGELFF. Here the CDR3 DNA reads TGTGCCAGCAGTCCGACCCCTGGCGGACACACCGGGGAGCTGTTTTTT. This chain uses TRBV28 with TRBJ2-2; D gene uncertain. The V and J ends lost 5 bases and 3 bases respectively, with 16 bases between them. CDR1 is MDHEN, CDR2 SYDVKM, per germline. There are 16 residues in the CDR3.